The clone carrying this T cell receptor (beta chain) appeared a few times. Antigen: not known. The CDR3 has 13 residues. V was clipped by 5 bases and J by 9 bases, with 14 bases between them. Germline values: CDR1 MNHEY, CDR2 SVGAGI. This sample was taken from a study of cytomegalovirus exposure and HLA in healthy donors. Overall study findings and caveats: In a later analysis, across HLA loci, associated TCR counts were highest for DRB1, lowest for HLA-C.

The study ran its PCR with 60 Vbeta and 13 Jbeta primers. Only in-frame clones appear in the TCRdb table, and some are missing; sequencing was by immunoSEQ multiplex PCR. The sample has roughly 170,000 clones, roughly 75% seen once. The chain joins TRBV6-5 to TRBJ1-5; possible D gene TRBD1, 6 bases. The origin of this receptor is a female donor in good health and CMV-seronegative. The sequencing sample was made of PBMCs. CDR3 nucleotides: TGTGCCAGCAGTCAGGGACAATCCTTGCCCCAGCATTTT. Protein: CASSQGQSLPQHF.